The source of this T cell receptor beta chain is a study of molecular identifiers for immune sequencing clone quantification. V was shortened by 4 bases and J by 5 bases, with 14 bases between the two germline ends. The germline CDR1 and CDR2 sequences are SGHTA and FQGNSA. The CDR3 has 15 residues. TCRdb called the PCR reads again in MiXCR, with one record for every CDR3 protein. The table lists about 500,000 distinct CDR3 sequences, around a fifth of them singletons. With regard to this clonotype: One base away lies a much larger clone, so this may be a sequencing read error.

The J gene is TRBJ2-2, the V gene TRBV7-2; no clear D gene. The specimen was naive CD8+ T cells from blood, with Jurkat cell RNA spiked in. Subset specified: FACS-sorted CD8+CD4-CCR7+CD45RA+ naive T cells. This TCR was recovered from a human donor in good health. Some libraries in this study had Jurkat cell RNA spiked in. The CDR3 spells CASSSVRGRTGELFF. Written as DNA, the CDR3 is TGTGCCAGCAGCTCAGTGAGAGGAAGGACCGGGGAGCTGTTTTTT.